Each of the 18 T cell receptor beta chains below was sequenced from the same sample in a study of T cell responses to AZD1222 COVID-19 vaccine. The method was immunoSEQ multiplex PCR; TCRdb's version includes in-frame clones alone and lacks a portion of them. This sample carries 75,000 to 90,000 clones, over 75% of them seen once, and the ten largest clones take 9.5% to 13%. The sequenced sample was peripheral blood, obtained 28 days after the second AZD1222 dose. These receptors were collected from an adult who received the AZD1222 COVID-19 vaccine.

J is TRBJ2-7 and V is TRBV29-1; a weak D match, TRBD1 (5 bases). Deletions cut 0 bases from V and 1 base from J, with 16 bases between. The germline V gene has CDR1 SQVTM and CDR2 ANQGSEA. The length of the CDR3 is 16 residues. The CDR3 here is CSVEDDSDTRSYEQYF. The CDR3 DNA reads TGCAGCGTTGAAGATGACAGCGATACTCGGTCCTACGAGCAGTACTTC.

The V call is TRBV28, the J call TRBJ2-7, with D tentatively TRBD2 (7 bases). CDR3 length equals 14 residues. Per the germline V gene, CDR1 is MDHEN and CDR2 is SYDVKM. V lost 3 bases to trimming and J lost 4 bases, with 13 bases between them. CDR3 DNA: TGTGCCAGCAGTTTCGGGGGGCGCGTGTACGAGCAGTACTTC. This codes for CASSFGGRVYEQYF.

This clone was seen a few times. J is TRBJ2-3 and V is TRBV19; 11 bases are a match to TRBD2. The V gene end was trimmed by 1 base and the J gene end by 5 bases; junction bases not matched to a gene: 2. Germline V lookup: CDR1 LNHDA, CDR2 SQIVND (reference sequence). The CDR3 has 15 amino acids. The CDR3 is CASSIGGTSGDTQYF. CDR3 nucleotide sequence: TGTGCCAGTAGTATAGGAGGGACTAGCGGAGATACGCAGTATTTT.

The chain uses TRBV2 and TRBJ2-2, with 14 bases that match TRBD2. The trim removed 7 bases at V and 3 bases at J, leaving 7 bases unmatched. The CDR3 loop spans 17 amino acids. Per germline, CDR1 SNHLY and CDR2 FYNNEI. The CDR3 spells CASIPGTSGSHTGELFF. In DNA, the CDR3 is TGTGCCAGCATCCCGGGGACTAGCGGGAGCCACACCGGGGAGCTGTTTTTT.

The V call is TRBV4-2, the J call TRBJ1-1; no reliable D call. V was cut by 4 bases and J by 7 bases, with 19 bases left in between. CDR3 size: 15 residues. The germline V gene has CDR1 LGHNA and CDR2 YNFKEQ. In DNA, the CDR3 is TGTGCCAGCAGCCTAGAAGGCCCACATCGGGATGAAGCTTTCTTT. This sequence encodes CASSLEGPHRDEAFF.

This chain uses TRBV5-4 with TRBJ2-7; D not certain. Germline V gene data show CDR1 as SGHNT and CDR2 as YYREEE (reference sequence). The CDR3 covers 13 residues. Trimming pared 1 base from V and 2 bases from J, leaving 7 bases between. The CDR3: CASSLSRTYEQYF. The DNA for the CDR3 is TGTGCCAGCAGCTTGTCCAGAACCTACGAGCAGTACTTC.

This sequence joins TRBV28 and TRBJ1-1, with TRBD1 matching over 9 bases. J lost 4 bases, V lost 6 bases, and 6 bases had no gene match. Germline-derived CDR1 and CDR2 are MDHEN and SYDVKM. The CDR3 contains 14 residues. The DNA for the CDR3 is TGTGCCAGCAGAAACAGGGGGCTGATCACTGAAGCTTTCTTT. Encoded protein: CASRNRGLITEAFF.

V is TRBV4-3 and J is TRBJ2-2, with TRBD2 matching over 8 bases. The CDR3 loop spans 17 amino acids. The junction had 3 bases not matched to a gene; V was cut back by 0 bases and J by 0 bases. Germline V gene data show CDR1 as LGHNA and CDR2 as YSLEER. In DNA form, the CDR3 reads TGCGCCAGCAGCCAAGATAGAGCGGGGGCGAACACCGGGGAGCTGTTTTTT. Translated, it gives CASSQDRAGANTGELFF.

This clone was counted only a few times. The V call is TRBV10-3, the J call TRBJ2-2; 8 positions agree with TRBD2. Germline V lookup: CDR1 ENHRY, CDR2 SYGVKD. J gave up 3 bases and V 0 bases, and 0 bases lay outside the gene matches. CDR3 size: 15 residues. The CDR3 DNA sequence: TGTGCCATCAGTGAGTCCGGGAGGGACACCGGGGAGCTGTTTTTT. This gives the protein CAISESGRDTGELFF.

This chain joins TRBV4-2 and TRBJ1-1; tentative D call: TRBD1 (5 bases). Germline loops: CDR1 LGHNA, CDR2 YNFKEQ. This CDR3 has 15 amino acids. V lost 1 base and J lost 4, with 13 bases in between. CDR3 coding DNA: TGTGCCAGCAGCCAAGGGAAACAGGCTCTCACTGAAGCTTTCTTT. This sequence encodes CASSQGKQALTEAFF.

V usage is TRBV10-3 and J usage is TRBJ1-2, with 8 bases that match TRBD1. The CDR3 has 14 residues. The ends lost 0 bases at V and 5 bases at J; junction bases unmatched: 2. Germline lookup yields CDR1 ENHRY and CDR2 SYGVKD. CDR3 nucleotide sequence: TGTGCCATCAGTGAGTCGGGGACAGGATATGGCTACACCTTC. Its translation: CAISESGTGYGYTF.

The J gene is TRBJ1-3, the V gene TRBV7-9; 8 nucleotides match TRBD1. The CDR3 spans 16 residues. J was trimmed by 3 bases and V by 5 bases; bases with no gene match: 9. Germline V gives CDR1 SEHNR, CDR2 FQNEAQ (reference sequence). CDR3 residues: CASSALAGGLGNTIYF. CDR3 DNA sequence: TGTGCCAGCAGCGCCCTGGCAGGGGGCCTTGGAAACACCATATATTTT.

The rearrangement uses TRBV11-3 and TRBJ1-2, with 8 bases that match TRBD1. Germline lookup yields CDR1 SGHNT and CDR2 YENEEA. This CDR3 comprises 18 residues. Germline trimming cut 6 bases from V and 7 bases from J; bases unmatched to any gene: 22. The CDR3 DNA follows: TGTGCCAGCAGTAACTACTTTGGGGCAGGGGGCGCGCTAATTGGCTACACCTTC. It yields the protein CASSNYFGAGGALIGYTF. Complete variable domain (other parts from reference TRBV11-3 and TRBJ1-2): EAGVVQSPRYKIIEKKQPVAFWCNPISGHNTLYWYLQNLGQGPELLIRYENEEAVDDSQLPKDRFSAERLKGVDSTLKIQPAELGDSAVYLCASSNYFGAGGALIGYTFGSGTRLTVV.

V usage is TRBV6-2 or TRBV6-3 and J usage is TRBJ1-4; no clear D gene. This CDR3 region has 17 residues. Looked up from germline, CDR1 is MNHEY and CDR2 is SVGEGT. V was shortened by 0 bases and J by 0 bases, with 11 bases between the two germline ends. CDR3 bases: TGTGCCAGCAGTTACTCCTTTCAGGAATCAACTAATGAAAAACTGTTTTTT. Protein: CASSYSFQESTNEKLFF.

This clone occurred once. V is TRBV5-1 and J is TRBJ1-4; a possible D gene is TRBD1 (5 bases). In germline, CDR1 is SGHRS, CDR2 YFSETQ. The ends were cut back, 4 bases at V and 4 bases at J, with 11 bases in the middle. The CDR3 contains 14 residues. The CDR3 protein is CASSRDGLNEKLFF. DNA of the CDR3: TGCGCCAGCAGCCGGGACGGCCTTAATGAAAAACTGTTTTTT.

The chain recombines TRBV18 with TRBJ2-7, with D maybe TRBD1 (6 bases). Germline V CDR1 and CDR2: KGHSH, LQKENI. The germline V and J ends were trimmed by 3 bases and 0 bases, with 6 bases remaining between them. The CDR3 is 13 residues long. CDR3 DNA sequence: TGTGCCAGCTCACCGGACAGCTCCTACGAGCAGTACTTC. It is translated as CASSPDSSYEQYF.

For the CDR3, the DNA is TGTGCCAGCAGTGTGGACAAGGCGCTGTTTTTT. Its protein product is CASSVDKALFF. The rearrangement joins TRBV28 to TRBJ2-2; a possible D gene is TRBD1 (5 bases). CDR3 length equals 11 residues. With 5 bases removed from V and 13 bases from J, the gap between germline ends came to 11 bases. Germline assignment: CDR1 MDHEN and CDR2 SYDVKM.

J is TRBJ2-1 and V is TRBV5-1; 8 nucleotides align to TRBD1. Trimming at V came to 2 bases and at J to 6 bases, leaving 4 bases not matched to a gene. Germline V CDR1 and CDR2: SGHRS, YFSETQ. The CDR3 has 14 amino acids. The CDR3 DNA follows: TGCGCCAGCAGCTTAGGGACAGGCTCCAATGAGCAGTTCTTC. This gives the protein CASSLGTGSNEQFF.